This T cell receptor (beta chain) was sequenced during a study of CD4 T cells in relation to SARS-CoV-2 and coronaviruses. The unexposed donors gave CD4+ T cells in about 2010-2019, prior to COVID-19. Germline CDR1 reads SGHAT; CDR2 reads FQNNGV. This CDR3 comprises 19 residues. V was pared by 5 bases and J by 0 bases, with 22 bases between. Profiling relied on immunoSEQ multiplex PCR, and the TCRdb table lists in-frame clones only, not all of them. The sample lists 50,000 to 70,000 clones, around 87% seen once, with 1.6% in the top ten. As for this clone: Its antigen is undetermined.

Whole-study findings and limits: Crossreactive clones expanded significantly less to SARS-CoV-2 than monoreactive clones.

Sequenced input: memory CD4+ T cells from PBMCs. This chain links TRBV11-2 with TRBJ1-4; a possible D gene is TRBD1 (6 bases). This sequence was found in a human donor in good health. CDR3 amino acids: CASSRIAGGRGATNEKLFF. The CDR3 region has the DNA TGTGCCAGCAGCCGAATCGCGGGGGGCCGGGGGGCAACTAATGAAAAACTGTTTTTT.